This TCR beta chain was documented in a study of OX40 agonist ivuxolimab in advanced cancers. Study details: Clinicians treated patients with ivuxolimab, an agonistic anti-OX40 (CD134) antibody. Each dose-escalation patient presented with hepatocellular carcinoma, melanoma, renal cell or head and neck cancer.

The method was immunoSEQ multiplex PCR; TCRdb's version includes in-frame clones alone and lacks a portion of them. Counted here are 62,000 or so clones, more than 80% occurring once; the ten biggest clones make up approximately 5.6%. Trimming took 3 bases from V and 1 from J; bases not matched to a gene: 5. Per germline, CDR1 SGHVS and CDR2 FQNEAQ. The CDR3 has 16 amino acids. Turning to this clone: Antigen unknown.

Study results and limitations: More expanded clones were found, on average, in CD8+ than in CD4+ T cells.

Cycle 7 day 1, cycle 4 day 1, and baseline were the timepoints at which blood was sampled. This sequence joins TRBV7-8 and TRBJ2-3, with 9 bases fitting TRBD2. The TCR comes from an adult with an advanced solid tumor such as melanoma, head and neck, liver or kidney cancer. This sample comprised CD4+ or CD8+ T cells sorted from blood, obtained in a trial of the OX40 agonist ivuxolimab. The CDR3 bases are TGTGCCAGCAGCTTGGGGATAGCGGGAGGCACAGATACGCAGTATTTT. Protein sequence: CASSLGIAGGTDTQYF.